One T cell receptor (beta chain) is described in this entry. This sample is drawn from a study of T cells in Graves' hyperthyroidism and ophthalmopathy. TCR beta CDR3 regions were amplified from RNA. With the HTBI primer set, the TCR CDR3 went through a first round of RT-PCR. Each CDR3 protein is one row after TCRdb ran MiXCR on the multiplex PCR reads. Of around 400,000 distinct CDR3 sequences listed, around 13% are singletons. The ends were cut back, 5 bases at V and 5 bases at J, with 11 bases in the middle. The CDR3 is made up of 13 amino acids. The sample taken for sequencing was blood. This sequence was found in a woman between 18 and 29 years old with Graves' hyperthyroidism. V usage is TRBV12-3 or TRBV12-4 and J usage is TRBJ2-3; D ambiguous. CDR3 coding DNA: TGTGCCAGCAGTGCGAGGACGGGAGATACGCAGTATTTT. Amino acid sequence: CASSARTGDTQYF.